The clone carrying this TCR beta chain was found once. Its antigen is unidentified. This specimen includes other DNA sequences encoding the same CDR3. Clones were read by immunoSEQ multiplex PCR, and TCRdb kept only the in-frame ones, dropping some. The table shows approximately 2.4 million clones, with approximately 96% occurring only once. Germline CDR1 reads SGHDT; CDR2 reads YYEEEE. The length of the CDR3 is 15 residues. The V gene end was trimmed by 1 base and the J gene end by 0 bases; junction bases not matched to a gene: 4. The sample originates from a study of shared clonotypes between healthy human individuals. Study as a whole: Researchers assigned three CD4 naive, three CD4 memory, two CD8 naive and one CD8 memory plate to each donor.

Broader study findings: Naive subsets usually exceeded memory subsets in estimated richness.

Sequencing was carried out using naive CD4+ T cells sorted from blood. Subset of the sample: CD45RA+ positively selected. The receptor was isolated from a man aged 18 to 29 in good health. The genes are TRBV5-6 and TRBJ2-7, with 7 positions matching TRBD1. This CDR3 reads CASSLRGQSSYEQYF. The CDR3, as DNA: TGTGCCAGCAGCTTGAGGGGGCAAAGCTCCTACGAGCAGTACTTC.